The 13 T cell receptor beta chains listed next were all sequenced from one sample in a study of shared clonotypes between healthy human individuals. Produced via immunoSEQ multiplex PCR; TCRdb's table is partial and in-frame only. This sample carries about 2.1 million clones, about 92% of them seen once, and the ten largest clones take under 2%. In the naive CD8 group, cells lacked CD45RO and were positively selected for CCR7, so terminally differentiated effector memory CD45RA+ cells were left out. The sample taken for sequencing was naive CD8+ T cells from PBMCs. The receptor set was obtained from a man between 18 and 29 years old in good health. Some clones in this sample may be carry-over from other donors' samples.

V gene TRBV15 combines with J gene TRBJ2-7; 10 nucleotides line up with TRBD2. Germline V lookup: CDR1 LNHNV, CDR2 YYDKDF (reference sequence). V shed 1 base, J shed 4 bases, and the junction held 7 bases outside the gene matches. The CDR3 has 16 residues. CDR3: CATSRGGVAGGYEQYF. CDR3 DNA: TGTGCCACCAGCAGAGGTGGGGTAGCGGGAGGTTACGAGCAGTACTTC.

J is TRBJ2-1 and V is TRBV27; D is ambiguous. V was shortened by 2 bases and J by 3 bases, with 5 bases between the two germline ends. The CDR3 is made up of 13 amino acids. The germline V gene has CDR1 MNHEY and CDR2 SMNVEV (reference sequence). CDR3 protein: CASSLDDYNEQFF. CDR3 nucleotide sequence: TGTGCCAGCAGTTTAGACGACTACAATGAGCAGTTCTTC.

The CDR3 spells CASSYTAAGNTIYF. The CDR3 DNA sequence: TGTGCCAGCAGTTACACGGCCGCAGGAAACACCATATATTTT. This sequence joins TRBV6-5 and TRBJ1-3; D ambiguous. This CDR3 contains 14 residues. V was pared by 2 bases and J by 4 bases, with 9 bases between. Per the germline V gene, CDR1 is MNHEY and CDR2 is SVGAGI.

The chain employs TRBV4-1 and TRBJ1-4; 8 bases fit TRBD1. Germline V lookup: CDR1 MGHRA, CDR2 YSYEKL. CDR3 length: 15 amino acids. The ends lost 4 bases at V and 3 bases at J; junction bases unmatched: 4. The DNA of the CDR3 is TGCGCCAGCAGCCCACAGGGGGGAGCTAATGAAAAACTGTTTTTT. It translates to CASSPQGGANEKLFF.

The CDR3 region is CASSLRFGSEKLFF. DNA of the CDR3: TGTGCCAGCAGTTTACGTTTTGGCAGTGAAAAACTGTTTTTT. The chain carries TRBV27 and TRBJ1-4; D is unresolved. From germline, CDR1 is MNHEY and CDR2 SMNVEV (reference sequence). CDR3 length: 14 amino acids. V shed 2 bases and J shed 7 bases, with 11 bases lying between them.

V is TRBV7-7 and J is TRBJ2-5, with D possibly matching TRBD2 (6 bases). This CDR3 is 14 amino acids long. Trimming removed 5 bases from V and 3 bases from J, with 13 bases in between. Germline CDR1 reads SSHAT; CDR2 reads FNYEAQ (reference sequence). CDR3 coding DNA: TGTGCCAGCAGCCAGGGACTGTCCAAAGAGACCCAGTACTTC. This codes for CASSQGLSKETQYF.

The V and J genes are TRBV5-1 and TRBJ2-1; 7 bases line up with TRBD1. In germline, CDR1 is SGHRS, CDR2 YFSETQ. The CDR3 length is 16 residues. V gave up 2 bases and J gave up 4 bases; unmatched junction bases: 9. The CDR3, as DNA: TGCGCCAGCAGCTTACACCCACGGGACAGTTACAATGAGCAGTTCTTC. Protein product: CASSLHPRDSYNEQFF.

The chain links TRBV7-2 to TRBJ1-5, with D hard to call. Germline V gene sequence: CDR1 SGHTA, CDR2 FQGNSA. This CDR3 has 15 amino acids. Trimming left V 1 base short and J 7 bases short, with 14 bases between. CDR3 DNA sequence: TGTGCCAGCAGCTTAGGTCCCAGGCAGGACCAGCCCCAGCATTTT. Translating it yields CASSLGPRQDQPQHF.

Comment on this clone: The same CDR3 is also encoded by other DNA sequences in this sample. The genes are TRBV27 and TRBJ1-2; no reliable D call. Germline lookup yields CDR1 MNHEY and CDR2 SMNVEV (reference sequence). The CDR3 is 14 residues long. Trimming shortened V by 5 bases and J by 1 base, and 11 bases separated the two germline ends. The CDR3 here is CASSPLTFNYGYTF. CDR3 sequence (DNA): TGTGCCAGCAGTCCCCTAACCTTTAACTATGGCTACACCTTC.

The rearrangement joins TRBV18 to TRBJ2-2; tentatively, D is TRBD1 or TRBD2 (5 bases each). Germline-derived CDR1 and CDR2 are KGHSH and LQKENI. The CDR3 consists of 16 residues. Between the trimmed V and J ends, which lost 3 bases and 2 bases, there was a span of 13 bases. CDR3 bases: TGTGCCAGCTCACCCGAGAGGGGACCCAACACCGGGGAGCTGTTTTTT. Amino acids: CASSPERGPNTGELFF.

CDR3 sequence (DNA): TGTGCCAGCAGTCCCCGGACTAGCGGAGATACGCAGTATTTT. It codes for CASSPRTSGDTQYF. The chain has TRBV28 and TRBJ2-3; TRBD2 agrees at 10 bases. Germline V gives CDR1 MDHEN, CDR2 SYDVKM. Trimming cost V 5 bases and J 5 bases; bases outside gene matches: 4. The CDR3 is made up of 14 amino acids.

V usage is TRBV14 and J usage is TRBJ2-1, with D tentatively TRBD1 (5 bases). This CDR3 is built from 17 residues. Deletions cut 0 bases from V and 8 bases from J, with 20 bases between. The V gene's germline CDR1 is SGHDN and CDR2 FVKESK. CDR3 DNA sequence: TGTGCCAGCAGCCAAGATGGTAGGGTCAGGGTCTTAGATGAGCAGTTCTTC. The encoded protein is CASSQDGRVRVLDEQFF.

The rearrangement links TRBV7-9 to TRBJ2-2; 8 positions match TRBD2. This CDR3 region has 17 residues. Losses at the gene ends were 1 base for V and 5 bases for J; bases not matched to a gene: 9. CDR1 and CDR2 from the germline V gene are SEHNR and FQNEAQ (reference sequence). DNA for the CDR3: TGTGCCAGCAGCTTAGGTGAGAGCGGGAGACGTACCGGGGAGCTGTTTTTT. Translation: CASSLGESGRRTGELFF.